This TCR beta chain was captured in a study of shared clonotypes between healthy human individuals. The junction had 12 bases not matched to a gene; V was cut back by 6 bases and J by 7 bases. Germline loops: CDR1 MNHNY, CDR2 SVGAGI (reference sequence). This CDR3 region has 15 residues. In the original workflow: ImmunoSEQ junction-only sequences lacked quality scores, so their filtering differed. The repertoire was sequenced with immunoSEQ multiplex PCR; TCRdb's copy has only in-frame clones and lacks some. V and J calls and clone size are those listed in that table; D and trimming were worked out from the DNA. Of some 1,400,000 clones listed, 95% to 97% were seen once; the top ten hold over 1%.

The origin of this receptor is a man aged 25-40 years in good health. The gene calls are TRBV6-6 and TRBJ2-5; TRBD2 matches 9 bases. The sample was naive CD4+ T cells sorted from blood. Subset reported: CD45RA+ positively selected. DNA for the CDR3: TGTGCCAGCAGGGACCGTAGCGGGAGTGGTGGGACCCAGTACTTC. It encodes CASRDRSGSGGTQYF.